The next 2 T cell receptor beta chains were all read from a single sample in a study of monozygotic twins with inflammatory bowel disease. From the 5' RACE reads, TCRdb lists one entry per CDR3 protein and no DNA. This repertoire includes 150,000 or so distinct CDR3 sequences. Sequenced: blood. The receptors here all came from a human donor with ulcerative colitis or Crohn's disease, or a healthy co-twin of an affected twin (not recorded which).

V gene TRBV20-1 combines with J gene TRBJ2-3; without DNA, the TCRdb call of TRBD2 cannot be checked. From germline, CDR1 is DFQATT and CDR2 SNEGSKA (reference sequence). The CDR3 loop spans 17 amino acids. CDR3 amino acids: CSARDPQSAGLTDTQYF.

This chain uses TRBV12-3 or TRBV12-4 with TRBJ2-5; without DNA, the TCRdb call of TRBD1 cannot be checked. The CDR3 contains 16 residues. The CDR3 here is CASSPGQASYQETQYF.